The entry below gives a single T cell receptor (beta chain) sequence along with its context. The clone's antigen remains unknown. No base quality information exists; no much larger clone differs at one position. Measured from the cysteine to the phenylalanine, the CDR3 is 17 residues long. CDR3 DNA only is kept here, 51 bases in frame from base 1. Relative to germline, V is missing 0 bases and J is missing 10 bases, with 10 bases of the junction outside any gene match. The germline V gene specifies SGHDN as CDR1 and FVKESK as CDR2. The record originates from a study of OX40 agonist ivuxolimab in advanced cancers. About the full investigation: Ivuxolimab was an agonistic, fully human IgG2 monoclonal antibody directed against OX40 (CD134), a costimulatory receptor. Intravenous ivuxolimab was administered to patients every 2 weeks at six dose levels: 0.01, 0.1, 0.3, 1.5, 3 and 10 mg/kg. Of the approximately 54 patients in dose escalation, about 19 had hepatocellular carcinoma, around 15 had melanoma, 9 had renal cell carcinoma and 9 had head and neck cancer. The dose-escalation cohort was roughly 83% male with a mean age of roughly 60 years, ranging from roughly 20 to 80. Prior anti-PD-1, anti-PD-L1 or anti-CTLA-4 therapy was permitted, and 40% of dose-escalation patients had received checkpoint inhibitors. Three dose-escalation patients achieved partial responses, one with hepatocellular carcinoma and two with cutaneous melanoma. The purpose of peripheral TCRbeta sequencing was to test whether ivuxolimab changed TCR sequence diversity and led to clonal T-cell expansion. The paper covers the monotherapy dose-escalation part of the phase I ivuxolimab trial, which included N of about 50 patients. What the authors observed across the whole study: Clonal expansion of both CD4+ and CD8+ blood T cells was observed from baseline to week 6 at doses 0.1 to 3.0 mg/kg. Low levels of normalized T-cell clonal expansion were also seen in some patients who did not respond. In partial responders in the 0.1-3.0 mg/kg groups, normalized peripheral clonal expansion was found to be among the lowest, especially among CD8+ T cells. Antigen specificity was not determined for the clonally expanded peripheral T cells. On average, CD8+ T cells showed more expanded clones than CD4+ T cells after ivuxolimab.

Patients with a history of autoimmune disease or receiving systemic immunosuppression were excluded from the trial. Peripheral blood for TCR sequencing was collected from all dose cohorts at baseline, on cycle 4 day 1, and on cycle 7 day 1. The samples were taken from a phase I, first-in-human, multicenter, open-label dose-escalation trial of ivuxolimab. Adults with locally advanced or metastatic melanoma, renal cell carcinoma, hepatocellular carcinoma or head and neck squamous cell carcinoma were enrolled in the trial. Before TCR sequencing, CD4+ T cells and CD8+ T cells from peripheral blood were sorted into separate populations. Genomic DNA was extracted from sorted cells for sequencing of the TCRbeta CDR3 region. The immunoSEQ Assay was used for sequencing of TCRbeta CDR3 regions. TCRdb's version of the immuneACCESS table is confined to in-frame rearrangements and falls short of the full clone set. An unresolved V gene accounts for under half of the shortfall where checked; the remainder is of unknown origin. The sample profile shows 80,000 to 130,000 clones; about nine tenths of them were found once. Approximately 0.31% of the sample comes from the top ten.

Rearrangement joined TRBV14 to TRBJ2-1, with 12 bases in between that match TRBD2. This clonotype was sampled from an adult with an advanced solid tumor such as melanoma, head and neck, liver or kidney cancer. The specimen comprised CD4+ or CD8+ T cells sorted from blood, sampled in a trial of the OX40 agonist ivuxolimab. This receptor carries the CDR3 CASSQEIGLAGFFEQFF. The sequence in DNA is TGTGCCAGCAGCCAAGAAATAGGACTAGCGGGATTTTTCGAGCAGTTCTTC.